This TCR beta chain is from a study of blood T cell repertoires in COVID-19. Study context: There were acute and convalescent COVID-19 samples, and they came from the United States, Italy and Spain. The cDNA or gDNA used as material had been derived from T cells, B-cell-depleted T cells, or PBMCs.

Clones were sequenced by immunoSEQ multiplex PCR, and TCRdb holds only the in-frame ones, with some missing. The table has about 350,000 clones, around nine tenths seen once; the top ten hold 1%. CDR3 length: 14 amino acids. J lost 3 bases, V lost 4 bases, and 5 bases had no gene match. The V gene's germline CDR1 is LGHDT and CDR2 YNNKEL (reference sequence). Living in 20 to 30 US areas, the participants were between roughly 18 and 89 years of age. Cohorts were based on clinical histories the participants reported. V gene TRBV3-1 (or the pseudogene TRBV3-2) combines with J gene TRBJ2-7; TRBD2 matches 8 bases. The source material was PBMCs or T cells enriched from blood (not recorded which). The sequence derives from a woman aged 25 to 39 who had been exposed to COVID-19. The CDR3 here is CASSRSGGHYEQYF. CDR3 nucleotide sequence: TGTGCCAGCAGCCGCAGCGGGGGCCACTACGAGCAGTACTTC.